This T cell receptor (beta chain) is from a study of CD8 T cells in Susac syndrome. The junction had 8 bases not matched to a gene; V was cut back by 6 bases and J by 4 bases. This CDR3 comprises 14 residues. Per germline, CDR1 MNHEY and CDR2 SVGEGT. The authors negatively isolated CD8+ and CD4+ T cells and FACS-enriched TEMRA cells. Overall study results and limits: Susac CD8+ clonal expansion peaked in TEMRA cells and active patients.

With random hexamers, reverse transcription was performed on roughly 0.45 to 1 ug of RNA. A multiplex approach, immunoSEQ multiplex PCR, amplified TCR beta CDR3 across 54 Vbeta and 13 Jbeta. TCRdb called the immunoSEQ multiplex PCR reads again in MiXCR, with one record for every CDR3 protein. This repertoire shows fewer than 85,000 distinct CDR3 sequences, approximately 94% found once; its top ten account for about 0.5%. In regard to this clonotype: Its antigen remains unknown.

The sample taken for sequencing was CD8+ T cells from PBMCs. The chain has TRBV6-2 or TRBV6-3 and TRBJ2-7, with 8 bases aligning to TRBD2. The receptor was isolated from a human donor with Susac syndrome. The CDR3 nucleotides read TGTGCCAGCAGGGAGCGGGGGCAAGTTTACGAGCAGTACTTC. It translates to CASRERGQVYEQYF.